The 27 T cell receptor beta chains below all came from one sample that was sequenced in a study of T cell changes during pregnancy in multiple sclerosis (dated by TCRdb to the late 2010s). The method was the immunoSEQ multiplex PCR assay. This immuneACCESS table, as held by TCRdb, lists in-frame sequences with V and J called but not all clones. Of the missing ones, under half trace to an unresolved V gene in checked studies; the others have no known cause. The sample table lists approximately 20,000 clones, more than 75% of them with a count of one. Together, the top ten hold about 7.4% of the sample. The sample in question was CD8+ T cells from peripheral blood mononuclear cells, obtained before pregnancy. These receptors all come from a female donor with multiple sclerosis, enrolled in a pregnancy study.

V and J are TRBV11-2 and TRBJ1-1; D uncertain. The germline V gene has CDR1 SGHAT and CDR2 FQNNGV. The V end was cut by 2 bases, the J end by 1 base, with 14 bases between. The CDR3 consists of 16 residues. The CDR3 bases are TGTGCCAGCAGCTTAAGCGCTCTTCCCCCGAACACTGAAGCTTTCTTT. This codes for CASSLSALPPNTEAFF.

This rearrangement joins TRBV27 to TRBJ2-1; TRBD2 agrees at 7 bases. The length of the CDR3 is 14 residues. The V gene end was trimmed by 1 base and the J gene end by 8 bases; junction bases not matched to a gene: 5. Germline lookup yields CDR1 MNHEY and CDR2 SMNVEV (reference sequence). CDR3 sequence reads: CASSLLTSFDEQFF. CDR3 bases: TGTGCCAGCAGTTTATTGACTAGCTTTGATGAGCAGTTCTTC.

This chain links TRBV4-1 with TRBJ2-1; 10 bases agree with TRBD2. The junction had 7 bases not matched to a gene; V was cut back by 0 bases and J by 5 bases. Germline lookup yields CDR1 MGHRA and CDR2 YSYEKL. The CDR3 has 17 residues. CDR3 residues: CASSQDPAGGRDNEQFF. The CDR3 coding sequence is TGCGCCAGCAGCCAAGACCCAGCGGGAGGGAGAGACAATGAGCAGTTCTTC.

In this sample, this clone turned up once. The V gene is TRBV7-9, the J gene TRBJ2-7, with 9 positions matching TRBD1. The germline V gene has CDR1 SEHNR and CDR2 FQNEAQ (reference sequence). The CDR3 runs 14 residues. The ends lost 7 bases at V and 1 base at J; junction bases unmatched: 5. CDR3 nucleotides: TGTGCCAGCACCCCGGGACAGGGATCCTACGAGCAGTACTTC. It yields the protein CASTPGQGSYEQYF.

This clone has only one observation. The chain couples TRBV4-1 to TRBJ1-1; D possibly corresponds to TRBD1 (5 bases). CDR1 and CDR2 (germline): MGHRA, YSYEKL. V was cut by 0 bases and J by 1 base, with 6 bases left in between. This CDR3 contains 14 residues. The CDR3: CASSQEGQNTEAFF. CDR3 in DNA: TGCGCCAGCAGCCAAGAAGGACAGAACACTGAAGCTTTCTTT.

The sample holds one count of this clone. The chain couples TRBV4-1 to TRBJ2-7; TRBD1 agrees at 8 bases. CDR1 is MGHRA and CDR2 is YSYEKL in the germline V gene. The V and J ends lost 4 bases and 1 base, in that order; junction bases with no gene match: 6. CDR3 length: 15 amino acids. The CDR3 DNA follows: TGCGCCAGCAGCCCCCGAGGGACAGGTTCCTACGAGCAGTACTTC. Amino acids: CASSPRGTGSYEQYF.

This chain uses TRBV9 with TRBJ2-1; D is perhaps TRBD1 (6 bases). V lost 5 bases and J 3 bases, leaving 15 bases between the germline ends. The CDR3 runs to 15 residues. Per germline, CDR1 SGDLS and CDR2 YYNGEE. CDR3 sequence: CASSPYRDLYNEQFF. The CDR3 nucleotides are TGTGCCAGCAGTCCCTACAGGGATCTCTACAATGAGCAGTTCTTC.

The chain has TRBV4-1 and TRBJ2-7, with 8 nucleotides matching TRBD1. V trimming: 3 bases; J trimming: 5 bases; junction bases outside the gene matches: 9. CDR1 and CDR2 from the germline V gene are MGHRA and YSYEKL. This CDR3 comprises 15 residues. The CDR3 spells CASSQNNRGSHEQYF. The CDR3 region has the DNA TGCGCCAGCAGCCAGAACAACAGGGGGTCTCACGAGCAGTACTTC.

The chain joins TRBV11-2 to TRBJ2-7, with 11 bases lining up with TRBD1. The CDR3 has 15 amino acids. Germline V CDR1 and CDR2: SGHAT, FQNNGV. Losses at the gene ends were 5 bases for V and 2 bases for J; bases not matched to a gene: 5. The CDR3 sequence is CASSTWDRGTYEQYF. The CDR3 DNA reads TGTGCCAGCAGCACCTGGGACAGGGGGACCTACGAGCAGTACTTC. Full variable domain (rest looked up from reference TRBV11-2 and TRBJ2-7): EAGVAQSPRYKIIEKRQSVAFWCNPISGHATLYWYQQILGQGPKLLIQFQNNGVVDDSQLPKDRFSAERLKGVDSTLKIQPAKLEDSAVYLCASSTWDRGTYEQYFGPGTRLTVT.

By share, this clone ranks as medium-sized (0.01 to 0.1%). The chain recombines TRBV12-5 with TRBJ2-2; D gene ambiguous. V lost 9 bases and J lost 8, with 7 bases in between. CDR1 is LGHNT, CDR2 FRNRAP, per germline. This CDR3 region has 10 residues. The CDR3 DNA reads as TGTGCTAGCTGGAGTGGGGAGCTGTTTTTT. Protein sequence: CASWSGELFF. Full variable domain (missing parts from reference TRBV12-5 and TRBJ2-2): DARVTQTPRHKVTEMGQEVTMRCQPILGHNTVFWYRQTMMQGLELLAYFRNRAPLDDSGMPKDRFSAEMPDATLATLKIQPSEPRDSAVYFCASWSGELFFGEGSRLTVL.

The rearrangement uses TRBV28 and TRBJ2-1; D not certain. V was trimmed by 5 bases and J by 7 bases, leaving 9 bases between them. Germline V gene data show CDR1 as MDHEN and CDR2 as SYDVKM. The CDR3 sequence is 12 residues long. CDR3 protein: CASSGRSNEQFF. The CDR3 nucleotides read TGTGCCAGCAGTGGCCGCTCGAATGAGCAGTTCTTC.

The V and J genes are TRBV9 and TRBJ1-1; tentative D call: TRBD1 (5 bases). Trimming removed 8 bases from V and 1 base from J, with 9 bases in between. This CDR3 is 12 amino acids long. CDR1 is SGDLS and CDR2 is YYNGEE in the germline V gene. The CDR3: CASSTENTEAFF. DNA for the CDR3: TGTGCCAGTTCGACAGAGAACACTGAAGCTTTCTTT.

The genes are TRBV14 and TRBJ2-5; 8 positions match TRBD1. This CDR3 has 15 amino acids. The germline V gene encodes CDR1 SGHDN and CDR2 FVKESK. V lost 7 bases to trimming and J lost 5 bases; unmatched junction nucleotides: 12. The DNA of the CDR3 is TGTGCCAGCACCCACGGACAGGGTTTCTTGGAGACCCAGTACTTC. Translating it yields CASTHGQGFLETQYF. The variable domain in full, with the rest retrieved from reference TRBV14 and TRBJ2-5, is EAGVTQFPSHSVIEKGQTVTLRCDPISGHDNLYWYRRVMGKEIKFLLHFVKESKQDESGMPNNRFLAERTGGTYSTLKVQPAELEDSGVYFCASTHGQGFLETQYFGPGTRLLVL.

This clone occurred once. The chain combines TRBV28 with TRBJ1-5, with unresolved D. Germline V CDR1 and CDR2: MDHEN, SYDVKM. This CDR3 region has 14 residues. The V end was cut by 5 bases, the J end by 4 bases, with 12 bases between. The CDR3 nucleotides read TGTGCCAGCAGTCCCTTAGGCGGGAATCAGCCCCAGCATTTT. Protein product: CASSPLGGNQPQHF.

This chain connects TRBV25-1 to TRBJ2-7, with D hard to call. The CDR3 loop spans 12 amino acids. Trimming removed 3 bases from V and 6 bases from J, with 9 bases in between. Germline V CDR1 and CDR2: MGHDK, SYGVNS. CDR3: CASSEILSEQYF. Here the CDR3 DNA reads TGTGCCAGCAGTGAGATTCTGAGCGAGCAGTACTTC.

The chain recombines TRBV4-1 with TRBJ2-3; 12 bases fit TRBD2. The germline CDR1 and CDR2 sequences are MGHRA and YSYEKL. The CDR3 length is 18 residues. J gave up 2 bases and V 0 bases, and 6 bases lay outside the gene matches. CDR3 loop: CASSQDPPSGRATDTQYF. DNA for the CDR3: TGCGCCAGCAGCCAAGACCCGCCTAGCGGGAGGGCCACAGATACGCAGTATTTT.

The rearrangement joins TRBV4-3 to TRBJ2-4; 7 bases align to TRBD1. Germline CDR1 is LGHNA and CDR2 is YSLEER. With 4 bases clipped from V and 5 bases from J, the junction kept 11 bases outside the gene matches. The CDR3 sequence is 16 residues long. Written as DNA, the CDR3 is TGCGCCAGCAGCCCAAACCACAGGGGATGGCAAAACATTCAGTACTTC. Its protein product is CASSPNHRGWQNIQYF.

The chain combines TRBV6-5 with TRBJ2-7; 7 bases are a match to TRBD1. CDR3 length equals 14 residues. CDR1 and CDR2 from the germline V gene are MNHEY and SVGAGI. The CDR3 DNA follows: TGTGCAGGGGGCGGGTTGAAAACCGTCGAGGAGCAGTACTTC. Protein: CAGGGLKTVEEQYF.

The chain couples TRBV2 to TRBJ2-1; 8 bases are shared with TRBD2. The CDR3 has 16 amino acids. CDR1 and CDR2 (germline): SNHLY, FYNNEI. V trimming: 7 bases; J trimming: 4 bases; junction bases outside the gene matches: 12. The DNA for the CDR3 is TGTGCCAGCATTGTACCGGGAGGGCCAGCGTACAATGAGCAGTTCTTC. Amino acids: CASIVPGGPAYNEQFF.

The rearrangement uses TRBV7-2 and TRBJ2-7; TRBD2 matches at 7 bases. The V segment lost 3 bases and the J segment 2 bases; nucleotides outside the gene matches: 4. The CDR3 totals 14 residues. The germline V gene has CDR1 SGHTA and CDR2 FQGNSA. Written as DNA, the CDR3 is TGTGCCAGCAGCTTCCCGGGAGGCACCTACGAGCAGTACTTC. Residues: CASSFPGGTYEQYF.

The J gene is TRBJ2-3, the V gene TRBV5-1; 11 nucleotides align to TRBD1. Looked up from germline, CDR1 is SGHRS and CDR2 is YFSETQ. Germline trimming cut 0 bases from V and 6 bases from J; bases unmatched to any gene: 3. This CDR3 region has 15 residues. DNA for the CDR3: TGCGCCAGCAGCTTGGGGACAGGGGGCGCGGATACGCAGTATTTT. This gives the protein CASSLGTGGADTQYF.

The chain links TRBV7-6 to TRBJ2-1; perhaps TRBD1 as D (6 bases). Germline V lookup: CDR1 SGHVS, CDR2 FNYEAQ. Trimming shortened V by 5 bases and J by 3 bases, and 17 bases separated the two germline ends. This CDR3 region has 16 residues. CDR3 sequence (DNA): TGTGCCAGCAGCAAGGGCCCTGGACAGCTCTACAATGAGCAGTTCTTC. Protein product: CASSKGPGQLYNEQFF.

The rearrangement uses TRBV2 and TRBJ2-7, with 13 bases identical to TRBD2. The germline V gene has CDR1 SNHLY and CDR2 FYNNEI. J gave up 1 base and V 5 bases, and 8 bases lay outside the gene matches. The CDR3 has 17 amino acids. Here the CDR3 reads CASSSGLAGVWSYEQYF. The CDR3 coding sequence is TGTGCCAGCAGTAGTGGACTAGCGGGAGTTTGGTCCTACGAGCAGTACTTC.

This rearrangement joins TRBV6-5 to TRBJ2-7; weak D call: TRBD1 (6 bases). Trimming stripped 4 bases from V and 0 bases from J, with 13 bases between. The germline gives CDR1 MNHEY, CDR2 SVGAGI. The CDR3 contains 15 residues. In DNA, the CDR3 is TGTGCCAGCAGTTCCGGGGACACCACCTCCTACGAGCAGTACTTC. The encoded protein is CASSSGDTTSYEQYF.

The V call is TRBV9, the J call TRBJ2-5, with a tentative D call TRBD2 (7 bases). Germline values: CDR1 SGDLS, CDR2 YYNGEE. The V and J ends lost 3 bases and 4 bases respectively, with 22 bases between them. This CDR3 is 17 amino acids long. The CDR3 region is CASSAGVQGTNVETQYF. The DNA of the CDR3 is TGTGCCAGCAGCGCTGGAGTCCAGGGGACTAATGTAGAGACCCAGTACTTC.

The DNA of the CDR3 is TGTGCCAGCAGTTGGGCCTCGAATCAGCCCCAGCATTTT. Its translation: CASSWASNQPQHF. The chain is built from TRBV25-1 and TRBJ1-5, with D hard to call. CDR3 length: 13 residues. Germline CDR1 MGHDK, CDR2 SYGVNS. With 5 bases removed from V and 4 bases from J, the gap between germline ends came to 9 bases.

The rearrangement uses TRBV28 and TRBJ2-7; no reliable D call. The germline V gene encodes CDR1 MDHEN and CDR2 SYDVKM. The CDR3 spans 13 residues. Deletions cut 3 bases from V and 3 bases from J, with 9 bases between. CDR3 in amino acids: CASSFGEYYEQYF. The CDR3 DNA reads TGTGCCAGCAGTTTCGGTGAATACTACGAGCAGTACTTC.